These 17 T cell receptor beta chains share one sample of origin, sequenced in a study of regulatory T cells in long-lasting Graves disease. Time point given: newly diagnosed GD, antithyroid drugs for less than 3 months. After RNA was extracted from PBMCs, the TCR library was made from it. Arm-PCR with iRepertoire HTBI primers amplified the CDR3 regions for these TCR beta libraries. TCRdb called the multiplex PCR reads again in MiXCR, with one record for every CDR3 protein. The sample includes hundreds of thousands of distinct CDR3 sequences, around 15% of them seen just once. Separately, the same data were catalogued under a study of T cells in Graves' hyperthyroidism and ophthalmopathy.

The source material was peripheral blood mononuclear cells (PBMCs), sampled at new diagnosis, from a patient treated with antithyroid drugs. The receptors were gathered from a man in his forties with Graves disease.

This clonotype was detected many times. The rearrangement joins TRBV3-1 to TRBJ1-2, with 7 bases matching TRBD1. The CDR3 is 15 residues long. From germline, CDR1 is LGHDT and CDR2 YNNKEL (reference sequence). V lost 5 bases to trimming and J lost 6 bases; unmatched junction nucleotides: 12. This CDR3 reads CASSSRDSEHHGYTF. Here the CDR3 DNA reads TGTGCCAGCAGCAGCCGGGACAGCGAACACCATGGCTACACCTTC.

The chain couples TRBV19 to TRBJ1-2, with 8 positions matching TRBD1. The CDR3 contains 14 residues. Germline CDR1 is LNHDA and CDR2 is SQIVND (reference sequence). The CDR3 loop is CASRRSGGDYGYTF. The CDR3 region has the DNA TGTGCGAGCCGCCGATCAGGGGGCGACTATGGCTACACCTTC.

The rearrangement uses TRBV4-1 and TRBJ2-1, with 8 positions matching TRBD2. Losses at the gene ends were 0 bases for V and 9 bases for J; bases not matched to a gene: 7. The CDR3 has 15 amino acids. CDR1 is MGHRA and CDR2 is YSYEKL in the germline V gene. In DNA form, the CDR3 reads TGCGCCAGCAGCCAAGAGATAATAGCGGGGCTTGAGCAGTTCTTC. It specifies CASSQEIIAGLEQFF.

CDR3 DNA: TGTGCCAGCAGCCCCGGACAGGGGGCATTCGGAGAGACCCAGTACTTC. It yields the protein CASSPGQGAFGETQYF. The V and J genes are TRBV5-5 and TRBJ2-5; TRBD1 aligns across 11 bases. This CDR3 contains 16 residues. V lost 4 bases to trimming and J lost 4 bases; unmatched junction nucleotides: 9. CDR1 and CDR2 (germline): SGHKS, YYEKEE (reference sequence).

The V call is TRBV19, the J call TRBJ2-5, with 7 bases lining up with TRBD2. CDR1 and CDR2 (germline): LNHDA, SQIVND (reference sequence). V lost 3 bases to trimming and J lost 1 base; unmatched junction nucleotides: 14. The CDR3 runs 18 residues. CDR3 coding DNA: TGTGCCAGTAGTATCTCTAGCGGCGATATTAACATCCAAGAGACCCAGTACTTC. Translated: CASSISSGDINIQETQYF. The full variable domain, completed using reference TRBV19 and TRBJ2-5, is DGGITQSPKYLFRKEGQNVTLSCEQNLNHDAMYWYRQDPGQGLRLIYYSQIVNDFQKGDIAEGYSVSREKKESFPLTVTSAQKNPTAFYLCASSISSGDINIQETQYFGPGTRLLVL.

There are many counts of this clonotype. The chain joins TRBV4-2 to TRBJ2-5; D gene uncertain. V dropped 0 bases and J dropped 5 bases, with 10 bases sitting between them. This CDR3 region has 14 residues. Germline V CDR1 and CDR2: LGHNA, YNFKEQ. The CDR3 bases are TGTGCCAGCAGCCAAGATATAACTATCGAGACCCAGTACTTC. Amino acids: CASSQDITIETQYF.

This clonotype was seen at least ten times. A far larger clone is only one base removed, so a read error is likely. As DNA, the CDR3 is TGTGCCAGCTCACACACGATTTACGAGCAGTTCTTC. It is translated as CASSHTIYEQFF. The V call is TRBV18, the J call TRBJ2-1; D not certain. The CDR3 sequence is 12 residues long. V lost 4 bases and J 10 bases, leaving 11 bases between the germline ends. Germline V gene lookup returns CDR1 KGHSH and CDR2 LQKENI.

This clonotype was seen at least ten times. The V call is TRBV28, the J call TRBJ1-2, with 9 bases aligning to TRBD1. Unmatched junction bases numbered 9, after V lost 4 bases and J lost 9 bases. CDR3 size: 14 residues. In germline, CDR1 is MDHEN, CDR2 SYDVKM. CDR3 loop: CASSSTDRGMSYTF. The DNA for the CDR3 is TGTGCCAGCAGTTCCACGGACAGGGGTATGAGCTACACCTTC.

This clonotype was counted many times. CDR3 coding DNA: TGTGCCAGCAGCCCCAAACTGACTAGCGGGAGAAATGAGCAGTTCTTC. Translating it yields CASSPKLTSGRNEQFF. The genes are TRBV7-8 and TRBJ2-1; 12 bases line up with TRBD2. This CDR3 contains 16 residues. The germline V gene encodes CDR1 SGHVS and CDR2 FQNEAQ. With V trimmed by 5 bases and J by 7 bases, 9 bases remained unmatched.

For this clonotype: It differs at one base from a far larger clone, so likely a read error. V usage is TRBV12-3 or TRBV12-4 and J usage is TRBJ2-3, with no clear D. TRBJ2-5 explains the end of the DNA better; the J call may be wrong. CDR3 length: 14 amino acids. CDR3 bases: TGTGCCAGCAGTTTAAGGGCGGACCAAGGGACCCAGTACTTC. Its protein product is CASSLRADQGTQYF.

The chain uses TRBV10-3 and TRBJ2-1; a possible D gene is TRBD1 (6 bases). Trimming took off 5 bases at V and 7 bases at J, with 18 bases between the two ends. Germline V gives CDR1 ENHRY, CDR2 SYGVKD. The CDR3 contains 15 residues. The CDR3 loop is CAISISQGTINEQFF. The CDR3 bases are TGTGCCATCAGTATTAGCCAGGGGACGATTAATGAGCAGTTCTTC.

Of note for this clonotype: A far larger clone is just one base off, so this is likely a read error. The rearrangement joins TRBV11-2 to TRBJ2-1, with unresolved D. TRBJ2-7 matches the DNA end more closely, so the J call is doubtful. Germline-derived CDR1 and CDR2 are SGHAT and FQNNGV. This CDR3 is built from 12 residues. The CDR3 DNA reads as TGTGCCAGCAGACCGTTCTACAATGAGCAGTACTTC. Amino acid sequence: CASRPFYNEQYF.

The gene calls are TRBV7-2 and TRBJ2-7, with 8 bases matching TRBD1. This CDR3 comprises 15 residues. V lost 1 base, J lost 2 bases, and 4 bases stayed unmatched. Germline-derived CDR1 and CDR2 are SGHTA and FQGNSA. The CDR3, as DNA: TGTGCCAGCAGCTTAGTCCGGGACAGGACCTACGAGCAGTACTTC. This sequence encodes CASSLVRDRTYEQYF. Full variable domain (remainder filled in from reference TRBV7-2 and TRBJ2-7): GAGVSQSPSNKVTEKGKDVELRCDPISGHTALYWYRQSLGQGLEFLIYFQGNSAPDKSGLPSDRFSAERTGGSVSTLTIQRTQQEDSAVYLCASSLVRDRTYEQYFGPGTRLTVT.

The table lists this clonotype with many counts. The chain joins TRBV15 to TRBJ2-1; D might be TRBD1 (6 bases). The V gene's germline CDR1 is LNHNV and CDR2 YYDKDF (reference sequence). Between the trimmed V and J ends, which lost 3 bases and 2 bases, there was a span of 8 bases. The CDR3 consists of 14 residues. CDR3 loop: CATSSRGPYNEQFF. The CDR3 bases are TGTGCCACCAGCAGCAGGGGTCCCTACAATGAGCAGTTCTTC.

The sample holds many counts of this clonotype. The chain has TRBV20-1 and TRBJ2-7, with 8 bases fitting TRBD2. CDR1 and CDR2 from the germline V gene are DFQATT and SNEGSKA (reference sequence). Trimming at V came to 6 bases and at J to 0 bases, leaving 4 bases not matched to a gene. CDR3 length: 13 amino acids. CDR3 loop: CSAHSGGSYEQYF. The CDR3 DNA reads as TGCAGTGCCCACAGCGGGGGCTCCTACGAGCAGTACTTC.

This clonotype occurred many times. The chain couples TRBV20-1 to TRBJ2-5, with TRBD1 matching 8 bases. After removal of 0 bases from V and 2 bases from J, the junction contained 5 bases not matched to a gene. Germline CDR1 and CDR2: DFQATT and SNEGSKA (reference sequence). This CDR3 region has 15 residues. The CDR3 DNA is TGCAGTGCTAGAGATGGACAGGGCCTGCAAGAGACCCAGTACTTC. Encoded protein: CSARDGQGLQETQYF.

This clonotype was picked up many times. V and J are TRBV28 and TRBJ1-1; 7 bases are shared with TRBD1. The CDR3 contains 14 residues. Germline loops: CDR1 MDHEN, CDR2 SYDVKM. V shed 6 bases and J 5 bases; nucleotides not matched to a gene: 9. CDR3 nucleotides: TGTGCCAGCAGGATAGGGGGCTTGTGGACTGAAGCTTTCTTT. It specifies CASRIGGLWTEAFF.